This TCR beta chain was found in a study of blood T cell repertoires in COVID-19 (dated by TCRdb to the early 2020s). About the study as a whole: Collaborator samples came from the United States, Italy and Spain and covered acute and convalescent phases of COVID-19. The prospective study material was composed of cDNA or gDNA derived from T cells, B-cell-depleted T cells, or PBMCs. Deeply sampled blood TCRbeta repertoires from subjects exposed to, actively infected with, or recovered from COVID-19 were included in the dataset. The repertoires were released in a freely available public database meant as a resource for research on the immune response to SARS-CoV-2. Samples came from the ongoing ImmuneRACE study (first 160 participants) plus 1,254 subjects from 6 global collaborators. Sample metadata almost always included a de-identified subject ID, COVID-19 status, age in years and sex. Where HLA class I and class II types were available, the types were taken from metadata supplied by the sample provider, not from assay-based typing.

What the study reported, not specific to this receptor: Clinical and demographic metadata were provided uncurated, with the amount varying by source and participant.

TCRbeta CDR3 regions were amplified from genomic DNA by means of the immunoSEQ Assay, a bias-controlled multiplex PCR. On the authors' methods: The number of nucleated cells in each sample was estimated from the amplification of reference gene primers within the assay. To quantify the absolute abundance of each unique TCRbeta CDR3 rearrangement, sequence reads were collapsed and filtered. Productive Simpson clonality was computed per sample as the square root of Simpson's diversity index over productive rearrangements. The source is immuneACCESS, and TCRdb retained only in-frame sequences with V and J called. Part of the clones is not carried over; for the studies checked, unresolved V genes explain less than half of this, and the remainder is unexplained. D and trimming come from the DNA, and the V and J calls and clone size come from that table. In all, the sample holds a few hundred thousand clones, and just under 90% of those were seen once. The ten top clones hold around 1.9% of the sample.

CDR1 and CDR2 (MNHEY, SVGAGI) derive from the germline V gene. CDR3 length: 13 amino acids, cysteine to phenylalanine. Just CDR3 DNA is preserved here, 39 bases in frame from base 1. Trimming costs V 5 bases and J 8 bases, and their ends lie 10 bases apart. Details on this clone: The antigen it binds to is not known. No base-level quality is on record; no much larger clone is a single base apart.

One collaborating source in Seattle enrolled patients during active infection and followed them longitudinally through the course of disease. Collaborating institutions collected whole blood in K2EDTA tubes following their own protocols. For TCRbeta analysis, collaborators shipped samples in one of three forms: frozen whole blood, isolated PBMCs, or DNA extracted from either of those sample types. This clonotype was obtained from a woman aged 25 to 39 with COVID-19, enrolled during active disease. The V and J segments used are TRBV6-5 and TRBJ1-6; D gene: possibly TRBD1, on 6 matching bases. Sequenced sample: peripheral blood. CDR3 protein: CASSNRVYSPLHF. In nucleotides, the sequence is TGTGCCAGCAGTAACAGGGTTTATTCACCCCTCCACTTT.